Sequencing of this TCR beta chain was carried out in a study of blood T cells in healthy people across ages. Overall study: Per two T cells, template switching captured roughly one barcoded beta molecule.

Per the germline V gene, CDR1 is LGHNA and CDR2 is YNFKEQ. The CDR3 is 15 residues long. Trimming removed 4 bases at V and 0 bases at J, with 11 bases between. Turning to this clonotype: Its antigen remains unknown.

Findings and limits, study-wide: When set beside aged donors, long-lived donors presented more naive CD4+ cells and higher diversity.

Healthy individuals of Caucasian origin from Russia, aged roughly 6 to 95, served as donors. For the second PCR, which ran for 7 to 11 cycles, a sample-barcoded 5' primer and a J-beta primer mix were used. A single record per CDR3 protein comes from TCRdb applying MiXCR to the 5' RACE reads. The sample shows about 1.4 million distinct CDR3 sequences, 45% to 70% of them seen only once. The sequence derives from a man aged 18 to 29 in good health. The rearrangement links TRBV4-2 to TRBJ2-3; the D gene is possibly TRBD2 (5 bases). Source material: blood. This CDR3 reads CASSLRRSSTDTQYF. DNA of the CDR3: TGTGCCAGCAGCCTCCGGAGGTCTAGCACAGATACGCAGTATTTT.